The next 6 T cell receptor beta chains were all read from a single sample in a study of early T cells in non-severe SARS-CoV-2 infection. TCRdb recomputed calls from the 5' RACE reads with MiXCR, one row per CDR3 protein. This sample carries around 75,000 distinct CDR3 sequences, around a tenth of them seen once, and the ten largest clones take just under 6%. Sequences were obtained from whole blood. These receptors came from an adult who was a healthcare worker with PCR-confirmed SARS-CoV-2 infection or an uninfected control (not recorded which).

V gene TRBV11-2 combines with J gene TRBJ2-5; tentatively, D is TRBD1 (5 bases). Germline V lookup: CDR1 SGHAT, CDR2 FQNNGV. The CDR3 runs 15 residues. Trimming took off 5 bases at V and 0 bases at J, with 13 bases between the two ends. The CDR3 sequence: CASSPENRYQETQYF. For the CDR3, the DNA is TGTGCCAGCAGCCCAGAAAACAGGTACCAAGAGACCCAGTACTTC.

The chain is built from TRBV7-2 and TRBJ1-1; D is unresolved. Per germline, CDR1 SGHTA and CDR2 FQGNSA. The V end lost 2 bases, the J end lost 5 bases, and 6 bases lay between the germline ends. The length of the CDR3 is 12 residues. CDR3 protein: CASSLIETEAFF. The CDR3 coding sequence is TGTGCCAGCAGCTTAATAGAGACTGAAGCTTTCTTT.

There are a few counts of this clonotype. V is TRBV11-3 and J is TRBJ2-7, with a weak D call TRBD1 (6 bases). This CDR3 contains 15 residues. Trimming shortened V by 2 bases and J by 0 bases, and 11 bases separated the two germline ends. Germline V gene sequence: CDR1 SGHNT, CDR2 YENEEA. CDR3 loop: CASSLSGQGSYEQYF. The CDR3, as DNA: TGTGCCAGCAGCTTATCGGGACAAGGCTCCTACGAGCAGTACTTC.

This clonotype was seen a few times. V gene TRBV5-6 combines with J gene TRBJ1-2; D is uncertain. The V gene's germline CDR1 is SGHDT and CDR2 YYEEEE. V was trimmed by 1 base and J by 8 bases, leaving 15 bases between them. This CDR3 comprises 14 residues. The CDR3 coding sequence is TGTGCCAGCAGCTTGCAACGAGGCGCCGGAGGCTACACCTTC. Translated, it gives CASSLQRGAGGYTF.

The chain employs TRBV7-2 and TRBJ1-1; D is unresolved. The germline V gene encodes CDR1 SGHTA and CDR2 FQGNSA. The CDR3 spans 13 residues. Between the trimmed V and J ends, which lost 5 bases and 3 bases, there was a span of 10 bases. The CDR3 loop reads CASSPTAYTEAFF. As DNA, the CDR3 is TGTGCCAGCAGCCCTACAGCGTACACTGAAGCTTTCTTT.

The sample holds many counts of this clonotype. In nucleotides, the CDR3 is TGTGCCAGCAGTATACAGGGAGGGGATACGCAGTATTTT. Amino acid sequence: CASSIQGGDTQYF. The chain uses TRBV28 and TRBJ2-3; D is possibly TRBD2 (7 bases). The CDR3 length is 13 residues. CDR1 is MDHEN and CDR2 is SYDVKM in the germline V gene. Trimming cost V 5 bases and J 6 bases, with 12 bases left between them. The complete variable domain, with remaining parts taken from reference TRBV28 and TRBJ2-3, reads DVKVTQSSRYLVKRTGEKVFLECVQDMDHENMFWYRQDPGLGLRLIYFSYDVKMKEKGDIPEGYSVSREKKERFSLILESASTNQTSMYLCASSIQGGDTQYFGPGTRLTVL.